Shown below are 25 T cell receptor beta chains from a single sample sequenced in a study of cytomegalovirus exposure and HLA in healthy donors. Repertoires were generated with immunoSEQ multiplex PCR, while TCRdb's copy carries only in-frame clones and drops some. Among over 50,000 clones, less than 96% were seen once, and the ten largest hold roughly 1.2%. The material sequenced was PBMCs. These receptors were obtained from a woman under 30 in good health and CMV-seronegative.

The chain links TRBV19 to TRBJ2-3; D perhaps matches TRBD2 (6 bases). This CDR3 is 16 amino acids long. Between the trimmed V and J ends, which lost 1 base and 4 bases, there was a span of 15 bases. Germline V gives CDR1 LNHDA, CDR2 SQIVND (reference sequence). The CDR3 DNA reads as TGTGCCAGTAGTATAGGGGGCGGGACGTCCCCAGATACGCAGTATTTT. Translated, it gives CASSIGGGTSPDTQYF.

The V gene is TRBV6-4, the J gene TRBJ2-7; 9 positions match TRBD1. CDR1 is MRHNA, CDR2 SNTAGT, per germline. V shed 4 bases, J shed 2 bases, and the junction held 6 bases outside the gene matches. CDR3 size: 15 residues. CDR3 coding DNA: TGTGCCAGCAGTGTTGATGGACAGGGGCCCTACGAGCAGTACTTC. Translated: CASSVDGQGPYEQYF.

The chain has TRBV28 and TRBJ2-5; possible D gene TRBD2, 6 bases. Germline loops: CDR1 MDHEN, CDR2 SYDVKM. The CDR3 has 14 residues. V shed 3 bases and J shed 7 bases, with 15 bases lying between them. As DNA, the CDR3 is TGTGCCAGCAGTTTTCCGGGTGCCGGGGGGACCCAGTACTTC. Translating gives CASSFPGAGGTQYF.

The V call is TRBV5-8, the J call TRBJ2-5, with D perhaps matching TRBD2 (7 bases). The germline CDR1 and CDR2 sequences are SGHTS and YDEGEE. V shed 5 bases and J shed 2 bases, with 10 bases lying between them. This CDR3 region has 13 residues. CDR3 nucleotide sequence: TGTGCCAGCAGAGGGGGGGGACAAGAGACCCAGTACTTC. It codes for CASRGGGQETQYF.

This clone was seen once. The genes are TRBV7-9 and TRBJ2-3; 7 bases agree with TRBD2. Germline CDR1 reads SEHNR; CDR2 reads FQNEAQ (reference sequence). The CDR3 consists of 18 residues. V trimming: 5 bases; J trimming: 0 bases; junction bases outside the gene matches: 14. The CDR3 region has the DNA TGTGCCAGCAGCCCCGCGCGGGGGTCCCACCTTAGCACAGATACGCAGTATTTT. Translation gives CASSPARGSHLSTDTQYF.

This clone was detected once. V is TRBV18 and J is TRBJ2-3, with 12 nucleotides matching TRBD2. The CDR3 consists of 16 residues. The junction had 8 bases not matched to a gene; V was cut back by 6 bases and J by 4 bases. Germline loops: CDR1 KGHSH, CDR2 LQKENI. The CDR3: CASSLRTSGVADTQYF. In DNA, the CDR3 is TGTGCCAGCTCCCTCCGGACTAGCGGGGTCGCAGATACGCAGTATTTT.

In nucleotides, the CDR3 is TGTGCCAGCAGTTTACCCACTAGACGCGTGGTTAGTGAGCAGTTCTTC. Its translation: CASSLPTRRVVSEQFF. V usage is TRBV28 and J usage is TRBJ2-1, with a tentative D call TRBD2 (5 bases). Looked up from germline, CDR1 is MDHEN and CDR2 is SYDVKM. CDR3 length: 16 residues. Between the trimmed V and J ends, which lost 2 bases and 9 bases, there was a span of 20 bases.

Worth noting for this clone: At the DNA level, this CDR3 is encoded by other sequences in the same sample as well. The CDR3, as DNA: TGCGCCAGCAGTCCGGACAGGGGGCGATTGGAGACCCAGTACTTC. Protein sequence: CASSPDRGRLETQYF. This rearrangement joins TRBV5-1 to TRBJ2-5, with 11 bases aligning to TRBD1. The germline gives CDR1 SGHRS, CDR2 YFSETQ. V lost 5 bases to trimming and J lost 5 bases; unmatched junction nucleotides: 8. This CDR3 contains 15 residues.

The V and J genes are TRBV2 and TRBJ2-1; 10 positions match TRBD2. The J segment lost 2 bases and the V segment lost 6 bases, leaving 7 bases of the junction unmatched. There are 16 residues in the CDR3. CDR1 SNHLY and CDR2 FYNNEI come from the germline V gene. The CDR3 coding sequence is TGTGCCAGCAGCGCGCCGGGACTAGCGCCCTACAATGAGCAGTTCTTC. Translated: CASSAPGLAPYNEQFF.

This chain connects TRBV5-1 to TRBJ1-2; D gene uncertain. V was pared by 6 bases and J by 2 bases, with 11 bases between. Germline CDR1 and CDR2: SGHRS and YFSETQ. This CDR3 contains 13 residues. CDR3 in amino acids: CASTEGGNYGYTF. For the CDR3, the DNA is TGCGCCAGCACCGAAGGCGGGAACTATGGCTACACCTTC.

The J gene is TRBJ2-7, the V gene TRBV4-1; TRBD1 is a possible D gene (5 bases). V was cut by 0 bases and J by 5 bases, with 11 bases left in between. Per the germline V gene, CDR1 is MGHRA and CDR2 is YSYEKL. The CDR3 consists of 14 residues. CDR3 DNA: TGCGCCAGCAGCCAAGAGGGGCCGACCAACGAGCAGTACTTC. Its translation: CASSQEGPTNEQYF.

This rearrangement joins TRBV5-1 to TRBJ1-1; the D gene is possibly TRBD1 (6 bases). Germline CDR1 is SGHRS and CDR2 is YFSETQ. The germline V and J ends were trimmed by 0 bases and 7 bases, with 19 bases remaining between them. The CDR3 has 16 residues. CDR3 DNA: TGCGCCAGCAGCTTGGTTGGGGACACAACTACAGGTGAAGCTTTCTTT. Translating gives CASSLVGDTTTGEAFF.

V usage is TRBV7-9 and J usage is TRBJ2-7; maybe TRBD1 (6 bases). The CDR3 has 16 residues. V dropped 1 base and J dropped 2 bases, with 15 bases sitting between them. Germline V gene sequence: CDR1 SEHNR, CDR2 FQNEAQ (reference sequence). Here the CDR3 DNA reads TGTGCCAGCAGCTTAGGAAAGGACAGTTTTCCCTACGAGCAGTACTTC. Translated: CASSLGKDSFPYEQYF.

The V gene is TRBV5-1, the J gene TRBJ2-3; 12 positions match TRBD2. CDR1 and CDR2 (germline): SGHRS, YFSETQ. Losses at the gene ends were 6 bases for V and 5 bases for J; bases not matched to a gene: 1. This CDR3 comprises 13 residues. CDR3 sequence reads: CASKGLAGDTQYF. The CDR3 DNA reads as TGCGCCAGCAAGGGACTAGCGGGAGATACGCAGTATTTT.

J is TRBJ2-1 and V is TRBV11-2; 8 bases are a match to TRBD2. The V gene's germline CDR1 is SGHAT and CDR2 FQNNGV. With V trimmed by 5 bases and J by 3 bases, 9 bases remained unmatched. This CDR3 spans 16 amino acids. CDR3 protein: CASSGPGTRGYNEQFF. The DNA for the CDR3 is TGTGCCAGCAGCGGCCCCGGGACTAGGGGCTACAATGAGCAGTTCTTC.

V usage is TRBV7-9 and J usage is TRBJ2-7; the D gene is possibly TRBD1 (5 bases). Trimming removed 1 base from V and 0 bases from J, with 22 bases in between. The germline CDR1 and CDR2 sequences are SEHNR and FQNEAQ (reference sequence). The CDR3 contains 19 residues. The CDR3 sequence: CASSLVGPGKKLSSYEQYF. CDR3 nucleotides: TGTGCCAGCAGCTTAGTAGGGCCAGGGAAAAAACTGAGCTCCTACGAGCAGTACTTC.

V is TRBV11-2 and J is TRBJ2-5; TRBD2 matches at 11 bases. The germline CDR1 and CDR2 sequences are SGHAT and FQNNGV. With 7 bases clipped from V and 5 bases from J, the junction kept 18 bases outside the gene matches. The CDR3 loop spans 18 amino acids. This CDR3 is CASTQPPWTSGFLETQYF. CDR3 coding DNA: TGTGCCAGCACCCAACCCCCCTGGACTAGCGGGTTCCTCGAGACCCAGTACTTC.

This chain connects TRBV10-1 to TRBJ2-1; TRBD2 agrees at 7 bases. CDR3 size: 18 residues. The V gene end was trimmed by 0 bases and the J gene end by 0 bases; junction bases not matched to a gene: 8. Germline V gene lookup returns CDR1 WNHNN and CDR2 SYGVQD (reference sequence). The DNA of the CDR3 is TGCGCCAGCAGTGAGTCGAGACTAGCCGAGAGCTCCTACAATGAGCAGTTCTTC. This translates into CASSESRLAESSYNEQFF.

The rearrangement joins TRBV7-9 to TRBJ1-2; D remains unclear. This CDR3 contains 15 residues. Between the trimmed V and J ends, which lost 1 base and 0 bases, there was a span of 9 bases. Germline V gene data show CDR1 as SEHNR and CDR2 as FQNEAQ (reference sequence). CDR3 sequence (DNA): TGTGCCAGCAGCTTAGGGGCAGGAACTAACTATGGCTACACCTTC. It codes for CASSLGAGTNYGYTF.

This clone has a single count. The chain employs TRBV7-9 and TRBJ1-1, with 7 bases fitting TRBD1. CDR3 size: 14 residues. The germline CDR1 and CDR2 sequences are SEHNR and FQNEAQ (reference sequence). V shed 3 bases, J shed 1 base, and the junction held 2 bases outside the gene matches. CDR3 protein: CASSFGTANTEAFF. The CDR3 bases are TGTGCCAGCAGCTTTGGGACAGCGAACACTGAAGCTTTCTTT. The full variable domain, in which reference TRBV7-9 and TRBJ1-1 provide the parts outside the CDR3, is DTGVSQNPRHKITKRGQNVTFRCDPISEHNRLYWYRQTLGQGPEFLTYFQNEAQLEKSRLLSDRFSAERPKGSFSTLEIQRTEQGDSAMYLCASSFGTANTEAFFGQGTRLTVV.

The genes are TRBV4-3 and TRBJ2-2; D may be TRBD1 (6 bases). Trimming cost V 0 bases and J 3 bases, with 8 bases left between them. The CDR3 covers 15 residues. CDR1 and CDR2 from the germline V gene are LGHNA and YSLEER. The CDR3 bases are TGCGCCAGCAGCCAAGAACCAGGGGACACCGGGGAGCTGTTTTTT. It yields the protein CASSQEPGDTGELFF.

The genes are TRBV5-6 and TRBJ2-7, with D possibly being TRBD2 (6 bases). Trimming removed 4 bases from V and 6 bases from J, with 17 bases in between. The CDR3 contains 14 residues. Per the germline V gene, CDR1 is SGHDT and CDR2 is YYEEEE. Here the CDR3 reads CASSRDSRASEQYF. The CDR3 bases are TGTGCCAGCAGCCGGGACTCTCGGGCCTCCGAGCAGTACTTC.

The chain combines TRBV6-1 with TRBJ1-3; D possibly corresponds to TRBD1 (5 bases). The length of the CDR3 is 15 residues. The V and J ends lost 0 bases and 4 bases respectively, with 10 bases between them. The V gene's germline CDR1 is MNHNS and CDR2 SASEGT. The CDR3 loop reads CASSEASRVGNTIYF. CDR3 bases: TGTGCCAGCAGTGAAGCCAGCAGGGTGGGAAACACCATATATTTT.

V gene TRBV9 combines with J gene TRBJ1-2, with TRBD1 matching 9 bases. V was pared by 0 bases and J by 3 bases, with 3 bases of the junction left unmatched. Per germline, CDR1 SGDLS and CDR2 YYNGEE. The CDR3 runs to 15 residues. The CDR3 region is CASSVGGQGHYGYTF. CDR3 DNA sequence: TGTGCCAGCAGCGTAGGAGGACAGGGGCACTATGGCTACACCTTC.

V and J are TRBV27 and TRBJ2-3; TRBD2 matches at 9 bases. The CDR3 has 18 amino acids. V shed 3 bases, J shed 0 bases, and the junction held 10 bases outside the gene matches. Germline V gene sequence: CDR1 MNHEY, CDR2 SMNVEV (reference sequence). The CDR3 nucleotides read TGTGCCAGCAGTTTGGGCCCATCGACTAGCGGCAGCACAGATACGCAGTATTTT. Protein: CASSLGPSTSGSTDTQYF.